This record looks at one TCR beta chain sequence and its context. This sample was included in a study of blood T cell repertoires in COVID-19. Study in general: Samples came from the United States, Italy and Spain, spanning acute and convalescent COVID-19. T cells, B-cell-depleted T cells, or PBMCs provided the cDNA or gDNA that served as material.

Seattle enrolled patients during active infection and tracked them longitudinally. In the original workflow: It was from reference gene primer amplification that nucleated cell counts were estimated. Profiled with immunoSEQ multiplex PCR; TCRdb holds only in-frame clones, not every one. V and J calls and clone size come straight from that table; D and trimming were deduced from the DNA. The table includes 270,000 or so clones, about nine tenths detected once. This TCR came from a woman aged 30 to 39 with COVID-19, enrolled during active disease. Material: peripheral blood.

The CDR3 spells CASSVYYRDRGTQYF. The DNA of the CDR3 is TGCGCCAGCAGCGTCTACTACCGGGACAGGGGGACCCAGTACTTC. The chain uses TRBV5-1 and TRBJ2-5, with 10 bases matching TRBD1. The CDR3 has 15 amino acids. Trimming at V came to 4 bases and at J to 7 bases, leaving 10 bases not matched to a gene. Germline loops: CDR1 SGHRS, CDR2 YFSETQ.